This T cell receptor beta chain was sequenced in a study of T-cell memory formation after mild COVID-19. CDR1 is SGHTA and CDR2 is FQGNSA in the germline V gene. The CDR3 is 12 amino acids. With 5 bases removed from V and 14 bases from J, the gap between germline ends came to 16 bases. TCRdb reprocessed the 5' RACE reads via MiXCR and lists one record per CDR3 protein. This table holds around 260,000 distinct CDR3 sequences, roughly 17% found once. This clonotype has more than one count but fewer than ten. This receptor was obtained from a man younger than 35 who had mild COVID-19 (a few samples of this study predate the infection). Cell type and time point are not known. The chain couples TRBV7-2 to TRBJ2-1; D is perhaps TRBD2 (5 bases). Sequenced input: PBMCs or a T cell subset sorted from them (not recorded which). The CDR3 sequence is CASSEGHTQKFF. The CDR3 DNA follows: TGTGCCAGCAGCGAGGGCCACACCCAGAAGTTCTTC. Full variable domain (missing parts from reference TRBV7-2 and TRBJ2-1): GAGVSQSPSNKVTEKGKDVELRCDPISGHTALYWYRQSLGQGLEFLIYFQGNSAPDKSGLPSDRFSAERTGGSVSTLTIQRTQQEDSAVYLCASSEGHTQKFFGPGTRLTVL.